This TCR beta chain was found in a study of T cells after yellow fever vaccination. 5'RACE template switching added a universal primer site and UMIs to TCR cDNA. TCRdb fed the 5' RACE reads into MiXCR, producing one record per CDR3 protein. The repertoire includes 250,000 or so distinct CDR3 sequences, 6.5% to 8.5% of them detected once, and around 0.9% sits in the top ten. Broader study findings: Reappearing after the booster were most of the clones from primary vaccination (about 95% CD4, about 87% CD8). Though weaker, the secondary response peaked faster, on day 5 versus 15.

This clonotype was counted at least ten times. Its specificity is not known. Per germline, CDR1 LNHDA and CDR2 SQIVND (reference sequence). V dropped 3 bases and J dropped 7 bases, with 13 bases sitting between them. This CDR3 comprises 14 residues. The chain carries TRBV19 and TRBJ2-1, with unresolved D. Sequencing used CD4+ T cells sorted from PBMCs, obtained 15 days after the yellow fever booster vaccination. The TCR was taken from a man aged 25 to 40 who received the YFV17D yellow fever vaccine. The CDR3 DNA sequence: TGTGCCAGTAGTATCCCTCGTGGGGTTAATGAGCAGTTCTTC. Amino acids: CASSIPRGVNEQFF.